What follows is one TCR beta chain and its context. Its cognate antigen is unknown. Produced via immunoSEQ multiplex PCR; TCRdb's table is partial and in-frame only. The table has more than 70,000 clones, 84% seen once. The data derive from a study of OX40 agonist ivuxolimab in advanced cancers. Study-level results: Clonal expansion from baseline to week 6 occurred in both CD4+ and CD8+ T cells. Some of the nonresponding patients also showed low levels of normalized T-cell clonal expansion. Low clonal expansion, among the lowest seen, marked partial responders at 0.1-3.0 mg/kg.

CDR1 is GTSNPN and CDR2 is SVGIG in the germline V gene (reference sequence). The CDR3 runs to 15 residues. Trimming took off 1 base at V and 0 bases at J, with 10 bases between the two ends. The TCR was taken from an adult with an advanced solid tumor such as melanoma, head and neck, liver or kidney cancer. The genes are TRBV30 and TRBJ1-5; tentatively, D is TRBD1 (5 bases). The sequenced sample was CD4+ or CD8+ T cells sorted from blood, obtained in a trial of the OX40 agonist ivuxolimab. CDR3: CAWSGGRNSNQPQHF. The DNA for the CDR3 is TGTGCCTGGAGTGGGGGGAGAAATAGCAATCAGCCCCAGCATTTT.